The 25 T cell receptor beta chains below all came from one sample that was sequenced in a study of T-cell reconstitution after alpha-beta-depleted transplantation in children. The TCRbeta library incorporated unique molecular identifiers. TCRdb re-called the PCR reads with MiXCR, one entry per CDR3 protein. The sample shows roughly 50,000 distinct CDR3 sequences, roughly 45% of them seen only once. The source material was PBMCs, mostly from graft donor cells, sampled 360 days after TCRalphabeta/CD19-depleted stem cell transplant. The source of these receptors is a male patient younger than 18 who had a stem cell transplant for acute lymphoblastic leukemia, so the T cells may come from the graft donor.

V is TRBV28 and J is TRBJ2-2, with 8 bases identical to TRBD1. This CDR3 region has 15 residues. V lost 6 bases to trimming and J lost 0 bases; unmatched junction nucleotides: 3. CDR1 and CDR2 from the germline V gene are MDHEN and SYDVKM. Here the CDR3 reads CASRKQGANTGELFF. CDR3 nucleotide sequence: TGTGCCAGCAGAAAACAGGGGGCGAACACCGGGGAGCTGTTTTTT.

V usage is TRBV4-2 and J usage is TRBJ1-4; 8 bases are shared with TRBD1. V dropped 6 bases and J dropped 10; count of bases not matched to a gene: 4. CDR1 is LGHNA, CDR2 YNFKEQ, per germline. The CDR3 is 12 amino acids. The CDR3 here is CASRDREGKLFF. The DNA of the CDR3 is TGTGCCAGCAGGGACAGGGAGGGAAAACTGTTTTTT.

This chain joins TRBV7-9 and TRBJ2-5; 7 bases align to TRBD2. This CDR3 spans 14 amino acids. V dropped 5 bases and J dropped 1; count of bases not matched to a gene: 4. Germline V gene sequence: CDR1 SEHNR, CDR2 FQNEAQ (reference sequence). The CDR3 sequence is CASSREASQETQYF. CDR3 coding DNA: TGTGCCAGCAGCCGGGAGGCCTCCCAAGAGACCCAGTACTTC.

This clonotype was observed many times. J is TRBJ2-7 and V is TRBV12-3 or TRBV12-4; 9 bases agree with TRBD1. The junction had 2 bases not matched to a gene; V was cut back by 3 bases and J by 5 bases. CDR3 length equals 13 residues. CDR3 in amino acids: CASSFGTGNEQYF. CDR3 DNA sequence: TGTGCCAGCAGTTTCGGGACAGGGAACGAGCAGTACTTC.

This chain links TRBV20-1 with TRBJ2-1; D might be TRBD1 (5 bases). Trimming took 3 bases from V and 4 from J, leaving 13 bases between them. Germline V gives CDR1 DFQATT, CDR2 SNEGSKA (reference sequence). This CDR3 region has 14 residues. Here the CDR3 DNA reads TGCAGTGCTAGGCCCCGGCAGGGTTACAATGAGCAGTTCTTC. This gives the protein CSARPRQGYNEQFF.

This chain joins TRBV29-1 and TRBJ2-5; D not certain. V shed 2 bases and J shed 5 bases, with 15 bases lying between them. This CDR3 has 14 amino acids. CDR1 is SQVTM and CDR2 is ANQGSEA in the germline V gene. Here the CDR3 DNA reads TGCAGCGTTGAATGGTCGGGTTTAACGGAGACCCAGTACTTC. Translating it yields CSVEWSGLTETQYF.

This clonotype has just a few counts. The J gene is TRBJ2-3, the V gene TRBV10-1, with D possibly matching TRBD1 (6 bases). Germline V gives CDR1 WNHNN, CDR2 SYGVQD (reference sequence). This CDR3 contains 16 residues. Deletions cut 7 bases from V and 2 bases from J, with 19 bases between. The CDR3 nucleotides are TGCGCCAGCACCCCGTGTGGGGGCTCCTCCACAGATACGCAGTATTTT. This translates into CASTPCGGSSTDTQYF.

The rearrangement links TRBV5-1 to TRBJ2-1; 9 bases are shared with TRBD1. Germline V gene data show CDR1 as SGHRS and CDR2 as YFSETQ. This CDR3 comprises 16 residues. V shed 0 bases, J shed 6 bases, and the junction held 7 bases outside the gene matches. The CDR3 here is CASSLAGGQGRNEQFF. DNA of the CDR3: TGCGCCAGCAGCTTGGCCGGGGGACAGGGTCGCAATGAGCAGTTCTTC.

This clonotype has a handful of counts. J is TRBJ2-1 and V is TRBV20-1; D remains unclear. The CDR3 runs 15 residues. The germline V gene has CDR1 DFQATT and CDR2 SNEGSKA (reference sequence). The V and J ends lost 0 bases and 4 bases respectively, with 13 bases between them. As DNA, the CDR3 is TGCAGTGCTAGAGATCGAAAGGGCCTATACAATGAGCAGTTCTTC. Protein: CSARDRKGLYNEQFF.

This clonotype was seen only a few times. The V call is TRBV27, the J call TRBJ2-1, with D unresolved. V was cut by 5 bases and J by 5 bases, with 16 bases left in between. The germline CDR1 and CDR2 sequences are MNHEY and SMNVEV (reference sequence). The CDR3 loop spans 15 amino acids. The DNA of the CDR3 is TGTGCCAGCAGTGCCCGCTATCGCCCAGACAATGAGCAGTTCTTC. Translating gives CASSARYRPDNEQFF.

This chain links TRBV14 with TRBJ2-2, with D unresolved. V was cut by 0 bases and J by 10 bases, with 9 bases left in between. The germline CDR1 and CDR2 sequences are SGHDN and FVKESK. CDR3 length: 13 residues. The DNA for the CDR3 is TGTGCCAGCAGCCAAGATCCCTGGACGGAGCTGTTTTTT. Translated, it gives CASSQDPWTELFF. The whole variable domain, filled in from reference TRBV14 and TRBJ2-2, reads EAGVTQFPSHSVIEKGQTVTLRCDPISGHDNLYWYRRVMGKEIKFLLHFVKESKQDESGMPNNRFLAERTGGTYSTLKVQPAELEDSGVYFCASSQDPWTELFFGEGSRLTVL.

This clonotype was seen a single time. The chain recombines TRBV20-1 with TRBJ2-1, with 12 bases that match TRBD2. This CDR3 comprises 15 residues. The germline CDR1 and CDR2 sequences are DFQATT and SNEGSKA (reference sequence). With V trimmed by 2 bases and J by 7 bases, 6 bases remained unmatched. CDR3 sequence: CSARLGTSGSNEQFF. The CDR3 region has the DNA TGCAGTGCTAGACTCGGGACTAGCGGGTCTAATGAGCAGTTCTTC.

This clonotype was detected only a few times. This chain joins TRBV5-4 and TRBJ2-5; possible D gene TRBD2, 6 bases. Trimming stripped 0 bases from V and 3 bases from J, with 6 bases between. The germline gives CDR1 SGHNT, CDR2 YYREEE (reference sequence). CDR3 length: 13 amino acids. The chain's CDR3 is CASSLVAEETQYF. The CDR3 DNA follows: TGTGCCAGCAGCTTGGTAGCGGAAGAGACCCAGTACTTC.

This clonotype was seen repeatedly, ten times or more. CDR3 amino acids: CASSQGLAGNYEQYF. In DNA, the CDR3 is TGTGCCAGCAGCCAAGGACTAGCGGGGAACTACGAGCAGTACTTC. The chain employs TRBV3-1 and TRBJ2-7; 11 nucleotides align to TRBD2. The CDR3 has 15 amino acids. Germline values: CDR1 LGHDT, CDR2 YNNKEL (reference sequence). The V segment lost 1 base and the J segment 3 bases; nucleotides outside the gene matches: 2.

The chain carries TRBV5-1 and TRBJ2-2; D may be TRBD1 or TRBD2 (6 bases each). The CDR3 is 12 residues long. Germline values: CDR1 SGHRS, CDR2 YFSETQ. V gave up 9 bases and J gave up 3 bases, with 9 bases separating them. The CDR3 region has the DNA TGCGCCACCCGGGGGCACACCGGGGAGCTGTTTTTT. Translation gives CATRGHTGELFF.

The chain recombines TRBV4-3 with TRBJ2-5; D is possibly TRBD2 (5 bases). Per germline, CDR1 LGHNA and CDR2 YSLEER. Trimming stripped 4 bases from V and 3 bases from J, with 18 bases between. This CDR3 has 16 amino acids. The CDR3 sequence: CASSREAGGQEETQYF. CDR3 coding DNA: TGCGCCAGCAGCCGCGAGGCTGGCGGGCAAGAAGAGACCCAGTACTTC.

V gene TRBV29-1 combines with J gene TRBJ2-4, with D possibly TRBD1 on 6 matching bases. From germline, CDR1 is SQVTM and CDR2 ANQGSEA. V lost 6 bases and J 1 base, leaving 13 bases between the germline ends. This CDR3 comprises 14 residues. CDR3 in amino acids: CSVMGARAKNIQYF. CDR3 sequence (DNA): TGCAGCGTCATGGGGGCAAGGGCCAAAAACATTCAGTACTTC.

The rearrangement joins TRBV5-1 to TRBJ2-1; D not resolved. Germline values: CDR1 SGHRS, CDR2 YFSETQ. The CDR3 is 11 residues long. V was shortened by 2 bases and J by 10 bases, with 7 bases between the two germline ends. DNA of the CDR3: TGCGCCAGCAGCTTTCAACAAGAGCAGTTCTTC. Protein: CASSFQQEQFF.

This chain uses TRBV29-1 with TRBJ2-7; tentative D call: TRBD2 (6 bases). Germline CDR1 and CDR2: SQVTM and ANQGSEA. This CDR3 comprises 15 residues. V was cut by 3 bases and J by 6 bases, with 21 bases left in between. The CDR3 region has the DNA TGCAGCGTTGAGGGGGGAGGCAGGGTATATCGCGAGCAGTACTTC. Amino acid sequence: CSVEGGGRVYREQYF.

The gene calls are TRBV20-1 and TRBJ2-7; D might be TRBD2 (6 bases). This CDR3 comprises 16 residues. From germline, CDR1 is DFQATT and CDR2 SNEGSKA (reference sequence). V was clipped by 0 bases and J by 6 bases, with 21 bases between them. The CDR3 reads CSARDKGGSGGGEQYF. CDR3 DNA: TGCAGTGCTAGAGATAAAGGTGGTAGCGGTGGCGGCGAGCAGTACTTC.

CDR3 bases: TGTGCCAGCAGGCCTAGGAGCGGGAGTGCAGATACGCAGTATTTT. Protein sequence: CASRPRSGSADTQYF. The chain joins TRBV21-1 to TRBJ2-3; the D call TRBD2 from the table was never checked on the DNA. TRBV21-1 is a known pseudogene. The CDR3 has 15 amino acids.

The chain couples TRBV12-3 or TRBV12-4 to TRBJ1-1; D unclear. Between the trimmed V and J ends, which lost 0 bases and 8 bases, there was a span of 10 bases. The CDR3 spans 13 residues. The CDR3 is CASSLAFVLEAFF. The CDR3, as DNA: TGTGCCAGCAGTTTAGCCTTCGTCTTGGAAGCTTTCTTT.

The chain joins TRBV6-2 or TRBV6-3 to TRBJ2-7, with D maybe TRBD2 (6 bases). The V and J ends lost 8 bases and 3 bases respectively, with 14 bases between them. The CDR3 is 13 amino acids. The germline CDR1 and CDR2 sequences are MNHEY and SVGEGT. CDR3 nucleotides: TGTGCCAGCGGTTTAGCGGCCCTCTACGAGCAGTACTTC. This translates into CASGLAALYEQYF.

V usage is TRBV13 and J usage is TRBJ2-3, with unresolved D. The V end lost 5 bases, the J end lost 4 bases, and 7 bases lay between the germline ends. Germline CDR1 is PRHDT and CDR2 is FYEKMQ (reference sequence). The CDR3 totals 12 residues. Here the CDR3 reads CASSAGADTQYF. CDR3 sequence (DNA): TGTGCCAGCAGCGCCGGAGCAGATACGCAGTATTTT.

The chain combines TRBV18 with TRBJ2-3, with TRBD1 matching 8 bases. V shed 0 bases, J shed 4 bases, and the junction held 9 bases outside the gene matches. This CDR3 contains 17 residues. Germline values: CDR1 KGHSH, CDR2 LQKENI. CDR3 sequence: CASSPPLGQVQADTQYF. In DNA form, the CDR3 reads TGTGCCAGCTCACCACCGCTGGGACAGGTACAGGCAGATACGCAGTATTTT.